The T cell receptor beta chain described here comes from a study of early T cells in non-severe SARS-CoV-2 infection. Background on the study: Sequencing used unsorted whole-blood bulk RNA, so chains lack pairing.

The germline V and J ends were trimmed by 5 bases and 7 bases, with 15 bases remaining between them. CDR1 is SGHTA, CDR2 FQGNSA, per germline. This CDR3 has 14 residues. TCRdb re-derived calls from the 5' RACE reads in MiXCR, one entry per CDR3 protein. The sample yields about 77,000 distinct CDR3 sequences, about a sixth seen once. Study-wide results and caveats: VDJdb-based annotation leaned toward anti-spike CD8 responses and missed private and CD4 specificities.

This clonotype has just a few counts. What it binds is not known. The sequence was collected from an adult who was a healthcare worker with PCR-confirmed SARS-CoV-2 infection or an uninfected control (not recorded which). Source material: whole blood. V is TRBV7-2 and J is TRBJ2-1, with TRBD2 as a possible D gene (5 bases). This CDR3 is CASSRPATGNEQFF. Written as DNA, the CDR3 is TGTGCCAGCAGCCGTCCTGCCACGGGGAATGAGCAGTTCTTC.